This TCR beta chain was recorded in a study of Ad26.COV2.S vaccination and SARS-CoV-2 variants. About the research overall: Donor had been placed in the Ad26.COV2.S arm of the COV1001 trial. Dosing was one shot or two shots 56 days apart. Study observations and caveats: Breadth measured for non-spike TCRs was similar across vaccine and placebo recipients.

Assay: immunoSEQ multiplex PCR; the TCRdb copy retains only in-frame clones and omits some. Among under 550,000 clones listed, roughly 88% were seen once. Documented treatment: 19 received Ad26.COV2.S at low or high dose, single or two shots; a few received placebo; per-sample allocation not given. Samples came from day 63 after the first vaccine or placebo injection. Ad26.COV2.S expressed prefusion-stabilized spike from the original Wuhan strain. Points on this clone: Its antigen is not identified.

The CDR3 spans 20 residues. Looked up from germline, CDR1 is LNHDA and CDR2 is SQIVND (reference sequence). The chain couples TRBV19 to TRBJ2-1, with D perhaps assigned TRBD1 or TRBD2 (6 bases each). This TCR came from a person between 18 and 59 years old who received the Ad26.COV2.S COVID-19 vaccine or a placebo. The material sequenced was peripheral blood, taken in a trial of Ad26.COV2.S vaccine versus placebo. The CDR3 reads CATKPHPTRKLRGGDNEQFF. Written as DNA, the CDR3 is TGTGCTACCAAGCCTCACCCAACTAGGAAGCTCAGGGGCGGGGACAATGAGCAGTTCTTC.